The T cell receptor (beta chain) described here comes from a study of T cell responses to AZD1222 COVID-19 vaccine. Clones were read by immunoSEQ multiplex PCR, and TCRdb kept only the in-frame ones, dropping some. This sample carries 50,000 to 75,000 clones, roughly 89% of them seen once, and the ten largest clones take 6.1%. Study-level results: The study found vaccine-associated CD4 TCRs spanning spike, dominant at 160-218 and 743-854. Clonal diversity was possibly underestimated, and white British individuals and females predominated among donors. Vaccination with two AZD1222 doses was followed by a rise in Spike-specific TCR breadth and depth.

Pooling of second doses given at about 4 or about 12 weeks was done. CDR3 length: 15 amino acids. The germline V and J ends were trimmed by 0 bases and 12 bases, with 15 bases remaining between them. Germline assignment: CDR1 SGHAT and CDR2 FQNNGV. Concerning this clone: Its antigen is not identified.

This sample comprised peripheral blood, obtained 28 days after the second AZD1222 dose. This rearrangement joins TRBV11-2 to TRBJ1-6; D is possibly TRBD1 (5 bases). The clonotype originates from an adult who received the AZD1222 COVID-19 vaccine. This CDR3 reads CASSLDLGDWGPLHF. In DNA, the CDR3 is TGTGCCAGCAGCTTAGATCTAGGGGATTGGGGACCCCTCCACTTT. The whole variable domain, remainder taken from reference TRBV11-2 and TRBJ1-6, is EAGVAQSPRYKIIEKRQSVAFWCNPISGHATLYWYQQILGQGPKLLIQFQNNGVVDDSQLPKDRFSAERLKGVDSTLKIQPAKLEDSAVYLCASSLDLGDWGPLHFGNGTRLTVT.